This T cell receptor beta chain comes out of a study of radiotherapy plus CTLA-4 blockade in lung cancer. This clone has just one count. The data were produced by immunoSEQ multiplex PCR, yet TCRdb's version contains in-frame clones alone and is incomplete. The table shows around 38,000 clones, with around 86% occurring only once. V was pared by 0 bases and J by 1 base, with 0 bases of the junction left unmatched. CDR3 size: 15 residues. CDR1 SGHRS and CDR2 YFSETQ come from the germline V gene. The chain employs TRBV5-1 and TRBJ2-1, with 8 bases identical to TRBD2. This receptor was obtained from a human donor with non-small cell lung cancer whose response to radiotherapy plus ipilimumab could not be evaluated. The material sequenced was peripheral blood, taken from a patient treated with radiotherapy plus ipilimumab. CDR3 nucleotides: TGCGCCAGCAGCTTGGCTAGCGGGTCCTACAATGAGCAGTTCTTC. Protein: CASSLASGSYNEQFF.